The source of this T cell receptor (beta chain) is a study of beta chain features in type 1 diabetes (dated by TCRdb to between 2017 and 2018). For the study in its entirety: No differences in mean age, gender distribution, total cell number or subset yield were found between patients and healthy donors. The study compared the TCRB repertoires of sorted circulating CD4+ T cell subsets in recently diagnosed type 1 diabetes patients with those in matched healthy donors. Across all samples, approximately 98,000,000 sorted cells were examined, and cell number per subset correlated strongly with RNA yield. Whereas all 28 donors provided naive and central memory subsets, regulatory and stem cell-like memory subsets were isolated from just 8 patients and about 8 healthy donors. Here is what the overall study found, with its caveats: Only small numbers of individuals were included in the HLA sub-analyses, which left unresolved whether HLA type had any influence on TCRB rearrangement. Type 1 diabetes patients showed a moderate but significant shortening of TCRB CDR3 length in all four CD4+ subsets. Naive, central memory and regulatory TCRB repertoires appeared to be more alike among patients than among healthy donors. Because cDNA was sequenced instead of genomic DNA, highly expressing activated cells could be over-represented, though the groups showed no difference in activation or CD3 levels. Fewer insertions and more nucleotide deletions at VDJ recombination sites were observed in patients with type 1 diabetes, implying thymic rearrangement abnormalities. Shorter templates might have been favored by PCR, but patient and control samples were amplified and corrected together, so both groups would have been affected equally by any skew.

The High Capacity cDNA Reverse Transcription Kit was used to reverse transcribe all of the isolated RNA, meaning that expressed TCRB transcripts were what got sequenced. Deep immunoSEQ sequencing was performed on naive, central memory and regulatory T cell samples, with an average of around 3.4 million total reads per sample. Sorted cells were lysed in RLT buffer and RNA was extracted with DNase-treated RNeasy Micro or Mini kits, depending on cell number. Each cell subset was processed on its own to prevent cross-contamination, while patient and healthy donor samples were processed together. The immunoSEQ multiplex PCR was used to amplify TCRB sequences from cDNA, yielding 87-bp fragments that span the CDR3 region. Amplicons were sequenced on the Illumina HiSeq platform. From the authors' description of their analysis: Synthetic template baselines were used to correct PCR bias computationally, reads within Hamming distance 2 were collapsed, and singletons that could not be merged were discarded. Reads were aligned against IMGT to assign V, D and J genes, CDR3 length and insertions or deletions at six rearrangement sites. Within each subset, clonotype counts were normalized to the number of sorted cells before true diversity and Gini coefficients were calculated with the tcR R package. The overlap coefficient, calculated on TCRB nucleotide sequences, was used to quantify repertoire sharing. Not all clones reach the TCRdb copy of this immuneACCESS table, which keeps in-frame sequences only. Checked studies attribute under half of the gap to unresolved V genes and leave the rest unexplained. That table furnishes V, J and clone size, whereas the DNA furnished D and trimming. The sample data list about 150,000 clones, and about a tenth of these were observed just once. The top ten hold roughly 0.45% of the sample.

This clone was picked up a small number of times. Its antigen remains undetermined. Per-nucleotide qualities are absent, and no much larger clonotype sits a single base away. Each donor gave one peripheral blood draw, averaging about 100 mL, which was collected into heparinised tubes. Naive, central memory, regulatory and stem cell-like memory CD4+ T cells were sorted on a BD FACSAria II using a panel including CD45RO, CCR7, CD25, CD127, CD95 and CD27. Purity was above 95% for every sorted population. PBMCs were isolated right away by Lymphoprep density gradient centrifugation and were stained directly, without culture. So that batch effects would be minimized, each experiment stained and sorted samples in pairs, pairing one healthy donor with one patient. The clonotype originates from a man between 25 and 39 years old with type 1 diabetes. The sequencing input was central memory CD4+ T cells from blood.

The CDR3 amino acid sequence is: CASSQVPGQGTYEQYF. The sequenced DNA: TGCGCCAGCAGCCAGGTTCCGGGACAGGGAACCTACGAGCAGTACTTC. The sequence links TRBV4-1 to TRBJ2-7; TRBD1 fits 9 bases in the junction. The CDR3 has 16 amino acids, counting the end cysteine and phenylalanine. The kept DNA is CDR3 alone, 48 bases in frame from the first base. CDR1 and CDR2 (MGHRA, YSYEKL) derive from the germline V gene. Compared with germline, V lacks 3 bases and J lacks 2 bases; bases without a gene match: 8.